This TCR beta chain was profiled in a study of T cell changes during pregnancy in multiple sclerosis. The ends lost 4 bases at V and 4 bases at J; junction bases unmatched: 9. CDR1 is ENHRY and CDR2 is SYGVKD in the germline V gene. The CDR3 is 16 amino acids. Produced via immunoSEQ multiplex PCR; TCRdb's table is partial and in-frame only. Found here are tens of thousands of clones, 91% of them singletons; the top ten hold around 0.8%. The sequencing used CD4+ T cells from peripheral blood mononuclear cells, collected before pregnancy. This TCR was recovered from a female donor with multiple sclerosis, enrolled in a pregnancy study. The V and J genes are TRBV10-3 and TRBJ1-2; 10 nucleotides agree with TRBD1. The CDR3 is CAISASGTGDRYGYTF. Here the CDR3 DNA reads TGTGCCATCAGTGCGTCCGGGACAGGGGATCGCTATGGCTACACCTTC.